The 4 T cell receptor beta chains below all came from one sample that was sequenced in a study of cytomegalovirus exposure and HLA in healthy donors. Researchers ran the PCR with 60 Vbeta and 13 Jbeta primers. Only in-frame clones appear in the TCRdb table, and some are missing; sequencing was by immunoSEQ multiplex PCR. The sample consists of under 200,000 clones, under 70% of them appearing once. The sequenced sample consisted of PBMCs. The receptors were gathered from a woman in her thirties or forties in good health and CMV-seropositive.

The chain is built from TRBV9 and TRBJ2-1; 9 nucleotides match TRBD2. Trimming removed 3 bases from V and 4 bases from J; junction bases left unmatched: 8. Germline CDR1 and CDR2: SGDLS and YYNGEE. The CDR3 runs 16 residues. CDR3 DNA: TGTGCCAGCAGCGCCAAGCGGGAGGTGGGTTACAATGAGCAGTTCTTC. Residues: CASSAKREVGYNEQFF.

The V call is TRBV6-5, the J call TRBJ2-7, with 12 nucleotides matching TRBD1. Losses at the gene ends were 4 bases for V and 10 bases for J; bases not matched to a gene: 8. Germline CDR1 reads MNHEY; CDR2 reads SVGAGI. The CDR3 contains 14 residues. The CDR3 DNA sequence: TGTGCCAGCAGTTTTCCCGGGACAGGGGGCTTTCAGTACTTC. Protein: CASSFPGTGGFQYF.

The chain carries TRBV5-1 and TRBJ2-7, with TRBD1 matching over 7 bases. V lost 7 bases and J lost 0; bases outside the gene matches: 7. Germline loops: CDR1 SGHRS, CDR2 YFSETQ. The length of the CDR3 is 14 residues. The CDR3 sequence: CASRGTENSYEQYF. The CDR3, as DNA: TGCGCCAGCCGTGGGACAGAGAACTCCTACGAGCAGTACTTC.

The chain couples TRBV7-2 to TRBJ2-1, with TRBD1 matching over 7 bases. This CDR3 has 16 residues. V gave up 5 bases and J gave up 6 bases; unmatched junction bases: 13. Germline loops: CDR1 SGHTA, CDR2 FQGNSA. The CDR3 sequence: CASSLEQGSWGNEQFF. CDR3 in DNA: TGTGCCAGCAGCCTGGAACAGGGGTCTTGGGGCAATGAGCAGTTCTTC.